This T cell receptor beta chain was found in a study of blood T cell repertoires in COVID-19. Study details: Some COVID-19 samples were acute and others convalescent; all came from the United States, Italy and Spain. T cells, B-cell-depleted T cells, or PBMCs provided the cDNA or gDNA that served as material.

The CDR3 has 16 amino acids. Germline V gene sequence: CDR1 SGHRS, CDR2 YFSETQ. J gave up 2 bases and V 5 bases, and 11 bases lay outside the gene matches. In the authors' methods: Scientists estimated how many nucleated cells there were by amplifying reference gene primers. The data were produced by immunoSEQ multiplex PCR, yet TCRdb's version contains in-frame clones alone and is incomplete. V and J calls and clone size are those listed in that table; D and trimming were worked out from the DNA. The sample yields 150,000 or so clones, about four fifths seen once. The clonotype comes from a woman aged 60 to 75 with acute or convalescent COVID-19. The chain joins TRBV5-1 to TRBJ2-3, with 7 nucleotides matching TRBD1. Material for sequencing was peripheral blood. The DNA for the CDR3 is TGCGCCAGCAGGCCTCCGGGACAGCCAAACACAGATACGCAGTATTTT. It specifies CASRPPGQPNTDTQYF.